Given below is one T cell receptor beta chain in context. Its antigen is not identified. These data originate in a study of T cell responses to AZD1222 COVID-19 vaccine. Measured with immunoSEQ multiplex PCR; TCRdb has only the in-frame clones, and not every one. The table shows 150,000 to 200,000 clones, with around 94% occurring only once. Germline CDR1 SGHTA, CDR2 FQGNSA. The CDR3 sequence is 14 residues long. Trimming stripped 5 bases from V and 5 bases from J, with 15 bases between. Findings of the study overall: Donors were largely white British and mainly female; clonal diversity was possibly underestimated. Spike-specific TCR depth and breadth grew after two AZD1222 doses.

This receptor was identified in an adult who received the MenACWY meningococcal vaccine as a control. This specimen consisted of peripheral blood, obtained 28 days after the second dose of the MenACWY control vaccine. V and J are TRBV7-2 and TRBJ1-2; the D gene is possibly TRBD1 (5 bases). CDR3 DNA sequence: TGTGCCAGCAGCACCGGGACGGGGGAATATGGCTACACCTTC. Amino acid sequence: CASSTGTGEYGYTF. Filled out from reference TRBV7-2 and TRBJ1-2, the complete variable domain reads GAGVSQSPSNKVTEKGKDVELRCDPISGHTALYWYRQSLGQGLEFLIYFQGNSAPDKSGLPSDRFSAERTGGSVSTLTIQRTQQEDSAVYLCASSTGTGEYGYTFGSGTRLTVV.